This TCR beta chain was identified during a study of read filtering for tumor transcriptome and immune sequencing. This CDR3 is built from 17 residues. Germline V gene lookup returns CDR1 PRHDT and CDR2 FYEKMQ (reference sequence). J gave up 4 bases and V 3 bases, and 8 bases lay outside the gene matches. Molecular barcoded adaptors covering alpha/delta and beta/gamma chains were used on 400 ng RNA. TCRdb passed the reads through MiXCR, listing each CDR3 protein once. Of 15,000 to 20,000 distinct CDR3 sequences listed, approximately 24% are singletons. This clonotype was observed a handful of times. The sequence derives from a donor aged 40 or older with multiple myeloma. This chain joins TRBV13 and TRBJ2-2; 10 nucleotides line up with TRBD2. The sample comprised a population of CD138-negative cells sorted from bone marrow. CDR3 in amino acids: CASSLDLAGVFTGELFF. Written as DNA, the CDR3 is TGTGCCAGCAGCTTGGATCTAGCGGGAGTTTTCACCGGGGAGCTGTTTTTT.